This T cell receptor (beta chain) was profiled in a study of shared clonotypes between healthy human individuals. General study results and limits: Clonotypes which were not shared had lower generation probabilities than clonotypes that all four donors shared. In a few donors, about 5% of naive CD4 clonotypes appeared in common.

For each subset, genomic DNA was distributed in equal portions over several immunoSEQ plates. Data came from immunoSEQ multiplex PCR; TCRdb stores just in-frame clones and leaves some out. The sample has roughly 2,500,000 clones, 80% to 95% seen once. Regarding this clone: Its antigen is not known.

The sample comprised naive CD4+ T cells from PBMCs. Noted subset: CD45RA+ positively selected. The TCR comes from a man younger than 35 in good health. Some clones in this sample may be carry-over from other donors' samples.

CDR3 DNA sequence: TGTGCCAGCAGTACAGGGAAGGTTCTTTTAGAGACCCAGTACTTC. It is translated as CASSTGKVLLETQYF. V is TRBV9 and J is TRBJ2-5; tentatively, D is TRBD1 (6 bases). V shed 5 bases and J shed 4 bases, with 18 bases lying between them. Germline V lookup: CDR1 SGDLS, CDR2 YYNGEE. The CDR3 consists of 15 residues. The variable domain in full, with the rest retrieved from reference TRBV9 and TRBJ2-5, is DSGVTQTPKHLITATGQRVTLRCSPRSGDLSVYWYQQSLDQGLQFLIQYYNGEERAKGNILERFSAQQFPDLHSELNLSSLELGDSALYFCASSTGKVLLETQYFGPGTRLLVL.